A selection of T cell receptor beta chains follows, all from one sample in a study of T cells in localized non-small cell lung cancer. TCRdb's copy holds only in-frame clones and misses some; the assay was immunoSEQ multiplex PCR. Here the sample spans more than 15,000 clones, over 70% being singletons. Source: peripheral blood, taken before any cancer treatment. Every receptor here comes from a male donor aged 60 or older with stage III lung adenocarcinoma. CDR3s include the opening cysteine and the closing phenylalanine or tryptophan. D genes are given only for firm matches. Not every row has a clone size; where given, it reads once, few, many or a size class.

TGTGCCAGCAGCTTGGTTGGCAGGTTAGTGGGTGAGCAGTTCTTC	CASSLVGRLVGEQFF	NA	TRBJ2-1	NA	TRBV5-6
TGTGCCAGCAGCGGACCCCTGCGCTCCACAGTCGGTGATAACTATGGCTACACCTTC	CASSGPLRSTVGDNYGYTF	NA	TRBJ1-2	NA	TRBV9
TGCGCCAGCAGCTTGGGTGGGACTAGCAGCACAGATACGCAGTATTTT	CASSLGGTSSTDTQYF	NA	TRBJ2-3	TRBD2	TRBV5-1
TGTGCCAGCAGTTACTCGCTACAGGGTTTGACTCCTTTCTTT	CASSYSLQGLTPFF	NA	TRBJ1-1	NA	TRBV6-5
TGTGCCAGTAGTGGAGGATGGGGCTACACCTTC	CASSGGWGYTF	NA	TRBJ1-2	NA	TRBV19
TGTGCCAGCAGTGTATATTCGGGCACTGAAGCTTTCTTT	CASSVYSGTEAFF	NA	TRBJ1-1	NA	TRBV6-1
TGTGCCAGCAGCTTAGATAAGGGGGGGCCTTCAACAGATACGCAGTATTTT	CASSLDKGGPSTDTQYF	NA	TRBJ2-3	NA	TRBV11-2
TGCGCCAGCAGCTCCTCTGTCGGGGTTCAGCCCCAGCATTTT	CASSSSVGVQPQHF	few	TRBJ1-5	NA	TRBV5-1
TGTGCCAGCTCACCAATGGGACAGGGCGAAGCTTTCTTT	CASSPMGQGEAFF	NA	TRBJ1-1	TRBD1	TRBV18
TGCGCCAGCAGCCAACCCATGACAGGGTGGGAGCAGTACTTC	CASSQPMTGWEQYF	NA	TRBJ2-7	TRBD1	TRBV4-1
TGTGCCAGTAGTGCTCAGGGCACAGATACGCAGTATTTT	CASSAQGTDTQYF	NA	TRBJ2-3	NA	TRBV19
TGCGCCAGCAGCCAAGGAGCAGGCGGGGCGGCCTACAATGAGCAGTTCTTC	CASSQGAGGAAYNEQFF	NA	TRBJ2-1	NA	TRBV4-1
TGTGCCAGTAGTGCGGGCGACAGGGGGGGGTACACTGAAGCTTTCTTT	CASSAGDRGGYTEAFF	NA	TRBJ1-1	TRBD1	TRBV19
TGTGCCAGCAGTTTAAGGGACAGGGTTTCCTACGAGCAGTACTTC	CASSLRDRVSYEQYF	NA	TRBJ2-7	TRBD1	TRBV27
TGTGCCAGTAGTAATTATGGGACAGGGGGCGATCAGCCCCAGCATTTT	CASSNYGTGGDQPQHF	NA	TRBJ1-5	TRBD1	TRBV19
TGCAGCGTTGCGGACACTGAAGCTTTCTTT	CSVADTEAFF	NA	TRBJ1-1	NA	TRBV29-1
TGTGCCTGGAGTGGGTATAGCAATCAGCCCCAGCATTTT	CAWSGYSNQPQHF	NA	TRBJ1-5	NA	TRBV30
TGCGCCAGCAGCTTGGTAACAGGGAGCTATGGCTACACCTTC	CASSLVTGSYGYTF	NA	TRBJ1-2	NA	TRBV5-1
TGTGCCAGCAGCCAAGTCGGGTGGTCTAATGAAAAACTGTTTTTT	CASSQVGWSNEKLFF	NA	TRBJ1-4	NA	TRBV14
TGTGCCAGCAGTCCCCCTGGGTGGGATGAGCAGTTCTTC	CASSPPGWDEQFF	NA	TRBJ2-1	NA	TRBV6-5
TGTGCCAGCAGTGAAACAAGCGAAGCCACCATGAACACTGAAGCTTTCTTT	CASSETSEATMNTEAFF	NA	TRBJ1-1	NA	TRBV6-1
TGTGCCATCAGTGAGCCCCTGACAGGAAACTATGGCTACACCTTC	CAISEPLTGNYGYTF	NA	TRBJ1-2	NA	TRBV10-3
TGTGCCAGCAGCTCGGACAGGGGGCGAGGAAACTATGGCTACACCTTC	CASSSDRGRGNYGYTF	NA	TRBJ1-2	TRBD1	TRBV6-6
TGTGCCAGCAGTTACTCGGCGGGGGGGCCAGAGACCCAGTACTTC	CASSYSAGGPETQYF	NA	TRBJ2-5	TRBD2	TRBV6-5
TGTGCCAGCAGTGGCACAGGGGGCGGCAATCAGCCCCAGCATTTT	CASSGTGGGNQPQHF	NA	TRBJ1-5	TRBD1	TRBV2
TGTGCCAGCAGCCCACGGGGAGGGATATCGTACGAGCAGTACTTC	CASSPRGGISYEQYF	NA	TRBJ2-7	TRBD2	TRBV5-5
TGTGCCAGCAGGCGGGACTTAACAGATACGCAGTATTTT	CASRRDLTDTQYF	NA	TRBJ2-3	NA	TRBV7-2
TGTGCCAGCAGCTTAGGTCTGGAGCAGTTCTTC	CASSLGLEQFF	NA	TRBJ2-1	NA	TRBV5-6
TGTGCCAGCATCTCCTCTGACAGATACTCCTACGAGCAGTACTTC	CASISSDRYSYEQYF	NA	TRBJ2-7	NA	TRBV5-8
TGTGCCAGCAGTGCTAATAGCGGGGGGGAGTCTGGCACAGATACGCAGTATTTT	CASSANSGGESGTDTQYF	NA	TRBJ2-3	TRBD2	TRBV2
TGTGCCTGGAGCCTTGGCGTCTATCAGCCCCAGCATTTT	CAWSLGVYQPQHF	few	TRBJ1-5	NA	TRBV30
TGTGCCAGCAGTGTGGGCGGGGGGCGGTTGGATACGCAGTATTTT	CASSVGGGRLDTQYF	NA	TRBJ2-3	TRBD2	TRBV2
TGTGCCAGCAGCATTATAGACAGAACGACTAACTATGGCTACACCTTC	CASSIIDRTTNYGYTF	NA	TRBJ1-2	NA	TRBV5-6
TGTGCCAGTAGTATGGTGACAGGGGGGAACCAAAAACTGTTTTTT	CASSMVTGGNQKLFF	NA	TRBJ1-4	TRBD1	TRBV19
TGTGCCAGCAGCCTCGGACTAGCGGGGTTGTGGTATTTT	CASSLGLAGLWYF	NA	TRBJ2-3	TRBD2	TRBV7-9
TGTGCCAGCAGCTTGGACGGCAACTATGGCTACACCTTC	CASSLDGNYGYTF	NA	TRBJ1-2	NA	TRBV4-2
TGTGCCAGCAGCTTAACGGGGAGCTCGAACTATGGCTACACCTTC	CASSLTGSSNYGYTF	NA	TRBJ1-2	NA	TRBV7-3
TGTGCCACTGACCAAACACGGTCGGGTGGAAACACCATATATTTT	CATDQTRSGGNTIYF	NA	TRBJ1-3	NA	TRBV7-9
TGTGCCAGCAGTTACGCCAGTCTCGGAGATACGCAGTATTTT	CASSYASLGDTQYF	NA	TRBJ2-3	NA	TRBV6-5
TGTGCCAGCAGCTATCAGGGGGATGAAAAACTGTTTTTT	CASSYQGDEKLFF	NA	TRBJ1-4	TRBD1	TRBV7-9
TGTGCCAGCAGCCAAGAAAGATGGGCCGGGGAGCTGTTTTTT	CASSQERWAGELFF	NA	TRBJ2-2	NA	TRBV4-2
TGCGCCAGCAGCCTCGGAGCGGCGTACCAAGAGACCCAGTACTTC	CASSLGAAYQETQYF	NA	TRBJ2-5	NA	TRBV4-1
TGCGCCAGCAGCTTGGGACAGGTACTTCAAGAGACCCAGTACTTC	CASSLGQVLQETQYF	once	TRBJ2-5	NA	TRBV5-1
TGTGCCAGCAGTTCCGGGTCAGGAACACCCCAGCATTTT	CASSSGSGTPQHF	once	TRBJ1-5	NA	TRBV6-6
TGTGCCAGTAGCCCTCTCTGGGGGGAATACAATGAGCAGTTCTTC	CASSPLWGEYNEQFF	NA	TRBJ2-1	NA	TRBV19
TGTGCCATCAACGAAGGGACAGCAAACACTGAAGCTTTCTTT	CAINEGTANTEAFF	NA	TRBJ1-1	TRBD1	TRBV10-3
TGCAGCGCAATGACAGGGGATAGTCAGCCCCAGCATTTT	CSAMTGDSQPQHF	medium-sized	TRBJ1-5	TRBD1	TRBV29-1
TGTGCCAGCAGGGGCGCAGGGGGCACCGGGGAGCTGTTTTTT	CASRGAGGTGELFF	NA	TRBJ2-2	TRBD1	TRBV2
TGTGCCAGCAGTAAGGGCACTGAGTCCTATAATTCACCCCTCCACTTT	CASSKGTESYNSPLHF	few	TRBJ1-6	NA	TRBV2
TGTGCCAGCACACCCGGGACAGGGTCCACCTACGAGCAGTACTTC	CASTPGTGSTYEQYF	NA	TRBJ2-7	TRBD1	TRBV6-5
TGTGCCAGCAGCGACGGGGATTACTCCTCCTACAATGAGCAGTTCTTC	CASSDGDYSSYNEQFF	NA	TRBJ2-1	NA	TRBV9